This TCR beta chain was obtained from a study of beta chain features in type 1 diabetes. Study-wide findings and caveats: Whether HLA type affects TCRB rearrangement stayed undetermined in the present work.

CDR3 length equals 15 residues. V was trimmed by 4 bases and J by 3 bases, leaving 12 bases between them. From germline, CDR1 is LGHNA and CDR2 YSLEER. Points on this clone: The antigen remains undetermined.

As every portion of the isolated RNA was reverse transcribed, the sequencing read expressed TCRB transcripts. This table comes from immunoSEQ multiplex PCR, and its TCRdb copy is limited to in-frame clones, with some not included. The sample contains roughly 610,000 clones, roughly a sixth of which appear only once. Material: naive CD4+ T cells from blood. The sequence came from a man between 18 and 29 years old in good health. The rearrangement links TRBV4-3 to TRBJ1-4, with D possibly TRBD1 on 6 matching bases. The CDR3 region is CASSPGGAANEKLFF. The CDR3 DNA follows: TGCGCCAGCAGCCCCGGGGGGGCTGCTAATGAAAAACTGTTTTTT.